The subject of this entry is one T cell receptor (beta chain). This specimen comes from a study of T cell changes during pregnancy in multiple sclerosis. Germline CDR1 and CDR2: MNHEY and SMNVEV (reference sequence). After removal of 5 bases from V and 4 bases from J, the junction contained 6 bases not matched to a gene. The CDR3 spans 14 residues. The repertoire was sequenced with immunoSEQ multiplex PCR; TCRdb's copy has only in-frame clones and lacks some. The sample holds roughly 97,000 clones, 90% seen once. This clonotype was sampled from a female donor in good health, enrolled as a control in a pregnancy study. The material was peripheral blood, obtained in the second trimester of pregnancy. V is TRBV27 and J is TRBJ2-7; 9 bases are a match to TRBD1. The CDR3: CASSPRDRDYEQYF. Here the CDR3 DNA reads TGTGCCAGCAGTCCCCGGGACAGGGATTACGAGCAGTACTTC.